Shown below are 27 T cell receptor beta chains from a single sample sequenced in a study of blood T cell repertoires in COVID-19. Data came from immunoSEQ multiplex PCR; TCRdb stores just in-frame clones and leaves some out. The data show roughly 250,000 clones, around 85% seen once. Sequenced material: PBMCs or T cells enriched from blood (not recorded which). The source of these receptors is a woman in her twenties or thirties who had recovered from COVID-19.

The J gene is TRBJ2-5, the V gene TRBV4-2; TRBD2 matches at 7 bases. V lost 0 bases and J lost 5; bases outside the gene matches: 6. The germline gives CDR1 LGHNA, CDR2 YNFKEQ. The CDR3 is 15 amino acids. The CDR3 nucleotides are TGTGCCAGCAGCCAAGAGAGACTAGCAGGGGAGACCCAGTACTTC. Protein sequence: CASSQERLAGETQYF.

The chain uses TRBV10-1 and TRBJ2-1; 9 nucleotides line up with TRBD1. The V and J ends lost 5 bases and 7 bases, in that order; junction bases with no gene match: 12. Germline CDR1 is WNHNN and CDR2 is SYGVQD (reference sequence). The CDR3 runs to 16 residues. DNA of the CDR3: TGCGCCAGCAGTTCCACAGGGGGCCTAACTGGTAATGAGCAGTTCTTC. Its protein is CASSSTGGLTGNEQFF.

The CDR3 is CASTVGRDYEQYF. For the CDR3, the DNA is TGTGCCAGCACCGTTGGGCGGGACTACGAGCAGTACTTC. The chain recombines TRBV25-1 with TRBJ2-7; tentatively, D is TRBD2 (6 bases). V dropped 7 bases and J dropped 3 bases, with 13 bases sitting between them. This CDR3 region has 13 residues. Germline-derived CDR1 and CDR2 are MGHDK and SYGVNS.

The gene calls are TRBV18 and TRBJ2-7, with 10 bases aligning to TRBD1. CDR1 is KGHSH and CDR2 is LQKENI in the germline V gene. CDR3 length: 15 residues. The V segment lost 6 bases and the J segment 3 bases; nucleotides outside the gene matches: 8. CDR3 in amino acids: CASSPNRDRGYEQYF. The CDR3 DNA is TGTGCCAGCTCCCCTAACCGGGACAGGGGCTACGAGCAGTACTTC. Complete variable domain (other parts from reference TRBV18 and TRBJ2-7): NAGVMQNPRHLVRRRGQEARLRCSPMKGHSHVYWYRQLPEEGLKFMVYLQKENIIDESGMPKERFSAEFPKEGPSILRIQQVVRGDSAAYFCASSPNRDRGYEQYFGPGTRLTVT.

The gene calls are TRBV19 and TRBJ1-6, with 7 bases that match TRBD1. Trimming removed 8 bases from V and 6 bases from J; junction bases left unmatched: 13. In germline, CDR1 is LNHDA, CDR2 SQIVND (reference sequence). This CDR3 contains 16 residues. The CDR3 reads CASRMLPGQPNSPLHF. The CDR3 region has the DNA TGTGCCAGTCGCATGCTTCCGGGACAGCCTAATTCACCCCTCCACTTT.

The rearrangement joins TRBV6-1 to TRBJ2-5, with 13 positions matching TRBD2. The junction had 7 bases not matched to a gene; V was cut back by 2 bases and J by 1 base. CDR1 is MNHNS and CDR2 is SASEGT in the germline V gene. This CDR3 has 18 residues. The CDR3 reads CASSETGLAGDFQETQYF. The CDR3 DNA sequence: TGTGCCAGCAGTGAAACAGGACTAGCGGGGGACTTCCAAGAGACCCAGTACTTC.

Only a few counts were recorded for this clone. The rearrangement joins TRBV2 to TRBJ2-3, with 7 bases lining up with TRBD2. The CDR3 extends over 14 amino acids. Germline assignment: CDR1 SNHLY and CDR2 FYNNEI. V gave up 7 bases and J gave up 6 bases; unmatched junction bases: 10. The CDR3 DNA follows: TGTGCCAGCAAGCGGGCTAGCGGAGAGGATACGCAGTATTTT. Protein product: CASKRASGEDTQYF.

This rearrangement joins TRBV7-8 to TRBJ1-1, with D hard to call. Germline loops: CDR1 SGHVS, CDR2 FQNEAQ. The CDR3 totals 12 residues. The V gene lost 5 bases and the J gene lost 4 bases, with 8 bases spanning the gap. CDR3 nucleotide sequence: TGTGCCAGCAGCCCCCGGGGCACTGAAGCTTTCTTT. Its translation: CASSPRGTEAFF.

This chain links TRBV28 with TRBJ2-7; 8 nucleotides match TRBD2. Germline CDR1 is MDHEN and CDR2 is SYDVKM. Trimming removed 8 bases from V and 4 bases from J; junction bases left unmatched: 7. The CDR3 contains 13 residues. The CDR3 reads CASLAGGGYEQYF. The DNA for the CDR3 is TGTGCCAGCCTAGCCGGGGGGGGGTACGAGCAGTACTTC.

The chain uses TRBV4-1 and TRBJ1-4; D might be TRBD1 (5 bases). Germline CDR1 MGHRA, CDR2 YSYEKL. Trimming removed 4 bases from V and 8 bases from J, with 17 bases in between. The CDR3 contains 15 residues. The CDR3 sequence: CASSLAMGPGEKLFF. CDR3 in DNA: TGCGCCAGCAGCCTAGCCATGGGGCCTGGGGAAAAACTGTTTTTT.

This rearrangement joins TRBV11-3 to TRBJ2-1, with D possibly being TRBD1 (6 bases). This CDR3 region has 15 residues. Germline CDR1 SGHNT, CDR2 YENEEA. Trimming removed 4 bases from V and 5 bases from J, with 15 bases in between. The CDR3 is CASSSRGGQNNEQFF. Written as DNA, the CDR3 is TGTGCCAGCAGCTCTAGAGGGGGACAAAACAATGAGCAGTTCTTC.

The CDR3 nucleotides read TGTGCCAGCAGCTTAGAGCTGAATCAGCCCCAGCATTTT. Its translation: CASSLELNQPQHF. The chain employs TRBV7-6 and TRBJ1-5, with D unclear. The CDR3 length is 13 residues. Trimming took 1 base from V and 4 from J, leaving 5 bases between them. Germline V gene lookup returns CDR1 SGHVS and CDR2 FNYEAQ.

The chain combines TRBV7-9 with TRBJ1-3, with D possibly TRBD1 on 5 matching bases. This CDR3 is built from 13 residues. V dropped 5 bases and J dropped 7 bases, with 12 bases sitting between them. Germline V gene lookup returns CDR1 SEHNR and CDR2 FQNEAQ (reference sequence). The CDR3 sequence is CASSPDSSNTIYF. CDR3 bases: TGTGCCAGCAGCCCCGACAGTTCCAACACCATATATTTT.

The V call is TRBV6-5, the J call TRBJ2-7, with D unresolved. Trimming pared 7 bases from V and 3 bases from J, leaving 10 bases between. Germline V gene sequence: CDR1 MNHEY, CDR2 SVGAGI. CDR3 size: 12 residues. CDR3 loop: CASTLSYYEQYF. The CDR3 coding sequence is TGTGCCAGCACACTCTCGTACTACGAGCAGTACTTC.

This chain links TRBV7-2 with TRBJ1-5; 9 bases fit TRBD1. Germline-derived CDR1 and CDR2 are SGHTA and FQGNSA. The CDR3 totals 15 residues. V lost 5 bases to trimming and J lost 7 bases; unmatched junction nucleotides: 9. CDR3 protein: CASSPRTGEGQPQHF. The CDR3 region has the DNA TGTGCCAGCAGCCCCCGGACAGGGGAAGGACAGCCCCAGCATTTT. Looking up the rest from reference TRBV7-2 and TRBJ1-5 gives the full variable domain: GAGVSQSPSNKVTEKGKDVELRCDPISGHTALYWYRQSLGQGLEFLIYFQGNSAPDKSGLPSDRFSAERTGGSVSTLTIQRTQQEDSAVYLCASSPRTGEGQPQHFGDGTRLSIL.

The chain links TRBV5-1 to TRBJ1-1; maybe TRBD1 (6 bases). Germline V gene lookup returns CDR1 SGHRS and CDR2 YFSETQ. The CDR3 is 15 residues long. Deletions cut 1 base from V and 6 bases from J, with 16 bases between. This CDR3 reads CASSLLVGAKAEAFF. As DNA, the CDR3 is TGCGCCAGCAGCTTGTTAGTGGGGGCGAAGGCTGAAGCTTTCTTT.

The chain employs TRBV3-1 (or the pseudogene TRBV3-2) and TRBJ2-7; 8 bases line up with TRBD2. CDR3 size: 15 residues. The germline V gene has CDR1 LGHDT and CDR2 YNNKEL (reference sequence). The V gene end was trimmed by 0 bases and the J gene end by 3 bases; junction bases not matched to a gene: 4. The CDR3: CASSQEYGTSYEQYF. The CDR3 nucleotides are TGTGCCAGCAGCCAAGAATATGGGACTAGCTACGAGCAGTACTTC.

The rearrangement joins TRBV5-1 to TRBJ2-6; D gene unclear. Germline CDR1 and CDR2: SGHRS and YFSETQ. The CDR3 has 14 residues. V was cut by 6 bases and J by 3 bases, with 10 bases left in between. CDR3 residues: CASKRTGGANVLTF. CDR3 DNA sequence: TGCGCCAGCAAAAGAACCGGTGGGGCCAACGTCCTGACTTTC. The full variable domain, in which reference TRBV5-1 and TRBJ2-6 provide the parts outside the CDR3, is KAGVTQTPRYLIKTRGQQVTLSCSPISGHRSVSWYQQTPGQGLQFLFEYFSETQRNKGNFPGRFSGRQFSNSRSEMNVSTLELGDSALYLCASKRTGGANVLTFGAGSRLTVL.

CDR3 region: CASSSDRSYGYTF. As DNA, the CDR3 is TGTGCCAGCAGTTCGGACAGGAGCTATGGCTACACCTTC. The chain uses TRBV6-5 and TRBJ1-2; 7 bases agree with TRBD1. The V gene's germline CDR1 is MNHEY and CDR2 SVGAGI. V was pared by 4 bases and J by 4 bases, with 3 bases of the junction left unmatched. The CDR3 consists of 13 residues.

This clone came up a few times. The V gene is TRBV10-2, the J gene TRBJ2-1; TRBD1 aligns across 12 bases. The CDR3 consists of 14 residues. Germline values: CDR1 WSHSY, CDR2 SAAADI. V shed 7 bases and J 8 bases; nucleotides not matched to a gene: 6. CDR3 DNA: TGCGCCAGCATCGGGACAGGGGGCAACGATGAGCAGTTCTTC. It yields the protein CASIGTGGNDEQFF.

This rearrangement joins TRBV19 to TRBJ2-3; 7 bases agree with TRBD1. V gave up 2 bases and J gave up 2 bases; unmatched junction bases: 4. CDR3 size: 15 residues. Germline V gene sequence: CDR1 LNHDA, CDR2 SQIVND (reference sequence). The CDR3 here is CASSIIQGFTDTQYF. The CDR3 region has the DNA TGTGCCAGTAGTATAATACAGGGGTTCACAGATACGCAGTATTTT.

This chain uses TRBV2 with TRBJ1-5; D possibly corresponds to TRBD1 (5 bases). The CDR3 has 14 residues. Trimming shortened V by 2 bases and J by 8 bases, and 13 bases separated the two germline ends. In germline, CDR1 is SNHLY, CDR2 FYNNEI. The CDR3 DNA is TGTGCCAGCAGTGAATTGGGGACTATGGAGCCCCAGCATTTT. Translated, it gives CASSELGTMEPQHF. The full variable domain, its missing parts supplied by reference TRBV2 and TRBJ1-5, is EPEVTQTPSHQVTQMGQEVILRCVPISNHLYFYWYRQILGQKVEFLVSFYNNEISEKSEIFDDQFSVERPDGSNFTLKIRSTKLEDSAMYFCASSELGTMEPQHFGDGTRLSIL.

The J gene is TRBJ1-1, the V gene TRBV12-3 or TRBV12-4; 7 nucleotides match TRBD1. V lost 7 bases to trimming and J lost 1 base; unmatched junction nucleotides: 3. CDR3 size: 13 residues. The CDR3 coding sequence is TGTGCCAGCACCGGGACAGCGAACACTGAAGCTTTCTTT. Its translation is CASTGTANTEAFF.

A remark on this clone: A much larger clone differs from this one at a single base, so this may be a read error. V usage is TRBV25-1 and J usage is TRBJ2-3; D is unresolved. V shed 3 bases and J shed 0 bases, with 4 bases lying between them. Germline loops: CDR1 MGHDK, CDR2 SYGVNS. CDR3 size: 13 residues. CDR3 protein: CASSDTSTDTQYF. CDR3 DNA: TGTGCCAGCAGTGACACTAGCACAGATACGCAGTATTTT.

The chain uses TRBV27 and TRBJ1-5; D is uncertain. V was clipped by 2 bases and J by 5 bases, with 7 bases between them. CDR1 is MNHEY, CDR2 SMNVEV, per germline (reference sequence). This CDR3 spans 13 amino acids. CDR3 nucleotide sequence: TGTGCCAGCAGTTTAGGAGGTCATCAGCCCCAGCATTTT. It yields the protein CASSLGGHQPQHF.

The chain recombines TRBV29-1 with TRBJ1-5; a weak D match, TRBD1 (6 bases). Looked up from germline, CDR1 is SQVTM and CDR2 is ANQGSEA. V shed 4 bases and J shed 0 bases, with 19 bases lying between them. The CDR3 length is 17 residues. Written as DNA, the CDR3 is TGCAGCGTTGTTCGTCGGGACAACGGGTCTAGCAATCAGCCCCAGCATTTT. As protein: CSVVRRDNGSSNQPQHF.

The genes are TRBV18 and TRBJ1-1, with D tentatively TRBD1 (5 bases). Germline CDR1 reads KGHSH; CDR2 reads LQKENI. The CDR3 runs 17 residues. Trimming cost V 3 bases and J 0 bases, with 17 bases left between them. CDR3 in DNA: TGTGCCAGCTCACCTCCGGGGGGAACGGCGATGAACACTGAAGCTTTCTTT. Its translation is CASSPPGGTAMNTEAFF.